The present entry profiles one TCR beta chain with its context. Its binding antigen is unknown. Base-call qualities are not available, and no considerably larger clone is one nucleotide away. The data stem from a study of OX40 agonist ivuxolimab in advanced cancers. About the investigation overall: The costimulatory receptor OX40 (CD134) was targeted by ivuxolimab, a fully human IgG2 agonistic monoclonal antibody. In the dose-escalation cohort, around four fifths of patients were male, and the mean age was approximately 64 years, with a range of roughly 20 to 80. Intravenous ivuxolimab was administered to patients every 2 weeks at six dose levels: 0.01, 0.1, 0.3, 1.5, 3 and 10 mg/kg. The paper describes the monotherapy dose-escalation part (N ≈ 52 patients) of the phase I trial of ivuxolimab. Partial responses occurred in three dose-escalation patients: two with cutaneous melanoma and one with hepatocellular carcinoma. Prior anti-PD-1, anti-PD-L1 or anti-CTLA-4 therapy was permitted, and checkpoint inhibitors had been received by 30% to 40% of dose-escalation patients. The purpose of peripheral TCRbeta sequencing was to test whether ivuxolimab changed TCR sequence diversity and led to clonal T-cell expansion. Of the approximately 54 patients in dose escalation, about 20 had hepatocellular carcinoma, some 15 had melanoma, 9 had renal cell carcinoma and 9 had head and neck cancer.

Study-wide conclusions, independent of this receptor: Low levels of normalized T-cell clonal expansion were also seen in some nonresponding patients. The antigen specificity of the clonally expanded peripheral T cells was not determined. On average, CD8+ T cells showed more expanded clones than CD4+ T cells after ivuxolimab. In partial responders in the 0.1-3.0 mg/kg groups, normalized peripheral clonal expansion was found to be among the lowest, especially among CD8+ T cells. At doses of 0.1 to 3.0 mg/kg, clonal expansion of both CD4+ and CD8+ T cells in blood was seen between baseline and week 6.

Patients with a history of autoimmune disease or receiving systemic immunosuppression were excluded from the trial. In every dose cohort, peripheral blood was drawn for TCR sequencing at baseline, cycle 4 day 1, and cycle 7 day 1. Samples came from an open-label, multicenter, first-in-human phase I dose-escalation trial of ivuxolimab. Adults with locally advanced or metastatic melanoma, renal cell, hepatocellular, or head and neck squamous cell carcinoma were enrolled in the trial. Before TCR sequencing, CD4+ and CD8+ T cells were separately sorted from peripheral blood. To sequence the TCRbeta CDR3 region, genomic DNA was isolated from the sorted cells. The immunoSEQ Assay was used to sequence the TCRbeta CDR3 regions. The table comes from immuneACCESS by way of TCRdb, which keeps in-frame sequences with V and J called. Part of the clones is missing from these tables; in studies checked, under half for an unresolved V gene and the rest for unknown reasons. This sample comprises around 85,000 clones, about 90% of them detected only once. The biggest ten clones account for 8.4% of the sample.

The trim is 5 bases for V and 6 bases for J, with a gap of 11 bases between the germline ends. CDR1 is given as SGHTA and CDR2 as FQGNSA, both from the germline V gene. The CDR3 spans 13 residues, from the cysteine through the phenylalanine. Only CDR3 DNA remains: 39 bases, in frame from the first base. The receptor's source is an adult with an advanced solid tumor such as melanoma, head and neck, liver or kidney cancer. This sequence uses TRBV7-2 and TRBJ2-1; a confident D gene designation cannot be given. Sequenced here: CD4+ or CD8+ T cells sorted from blood, sampled in a trial of the OX40 agonist ivuxolimab. The DNA sequence is given as TGTGCCAGCAGCGAGTTACGACGCAATGAGCAGTTCTTC. It encodes CASSELRRNEQFF.